The T cell receptor (beta chain) under discussion was sequenced for a study of T cell changes during pregnancy in multiple sclerosis. The method was immunoSEQ multiplex PCR; TCRdb's version includes in-frame clones alone and lacks a portion of them. This table holds over 85,000 clones, about 91% found once. This receptor was taken from a female donor in good health, enrolled as a control in a pregnancy study. The source was peripheral blood, collected in the first trimester of pregnancy.

The DNA of the CDR3 is TGCAGCGTTGTTCCGGGGGGTAACACCGGGGAGCTGTTTTTT. Residues: CSVVPGGNTGELFF. The V call is TRBV29-1, the J call TRBJ2-2; TRBD2 matches 7 bases. Germline V CDR1 and CDR2: SQVTM, ANQGSEA. Trimming removed 4 bases from V and 2 bases from J; junction bases left unmatched: 4. This CDR3 has 14 residues.